The 14 T cell receptor beta chains given below trace back to one sample, sequenced in a study of CD8 T cells in ankylosing spondylitis. TCRdb re-called the 5' RACE reads through MiXCR, storing one row per CDR3 protein. The sample has approximately 220,000 distinct CDR3 sequences, 8% to 11% seen once. Sequenced input: blood, either unsorted or a sorted T cell fraction (not recorded which). The receptors come from a male donor with ankylosing spondylitis or in good health (not recorded which).

There are many counts of this clonotype. The gene calls are TRBV7-3 and TRBJ2-7; D is uncertain. The CDR3 consists of 14 residues. Germline CDR1 is SGHTA and CDR2 is FQGTGA. Between the trimmed V and J ends, which lost 10 bases and 0 bases, there was a span of 16 bases. As DNA, the CDR3 is TGTGCCAACCCGGTCTCACCACTCTCCTACGAGCAGTACTTC. This encodes CANPVSPLSYEQYF.

CDR3 residues: CSARLTGALSNQPQHF. CDR3 DNA: TGCAGTGCTAGATTAACAGGGGCTCTAAGCAATCAGCCCCAGCATTTT. The rearrangement uses TRBV20-1 and TRBJ1-5, with TRBD1 matching over 7 bases. The ends lost 2 bases at V and 1 base at J; junction bases unmatched: 8. Per germline, CDR1 DFQATT and CDR2 SNEGSKA (reference sequence). The CDR3 spans 16 residues.

J is TRBJ2-7 and V is TRBV5-1; 7 nucleotides agree with TRBD1. This CDR3 is 15 amino acids long. The germline CDR1 and CDR2 sequences are SGHRS and YFSETQ. Germline trimming cut 6 bases from V and 0 bases from J; bases unmatched to any gene: 9. The CDR3 bases are TGCGCCAGCACCCTTGACAGGGTATCCTCCTACGAGCAGTACTTC. It yields the protein CASTLDRVSSYEQYF.

Only one count was recorded for this clonotype. V gene TRBV7-2 combines with J gene TRBJ2-3; weak D call: TRBD1 (5 bases). The ends were cut back, 5 bases at V and 3 bases at J, with 12 bases in the middle. Germline V gene data show CDR1 as SGHTA and CDR2 as FQGNSA. This CDR3 is built from 14 residues. CDR3 in amino acids: CASSVNPGTDTQYF. The CDR3 nucleotides read TGTGCCAGCAGCGTCAACCCAGGGACAGATACGCAGTATTTT.

This clonotype showed up many times. This chain joins TRBV2 and TRBJ1-5; D unclear. The CDR3 is 13 amino acids. V was clipped by 4 bases and J by 7 bases, with 11 bases between them. The germline gives CDR1 SNHLY, CDR2 FYNNEI. Here the CDR3 DNA reads TGTGCCAGCAGTGTTAGAAGATCCCAGCCCCAGCATTTT. Translation gives CASSVRRSQPQHF.

This clonotype was observed many times. The chain uses TRBV3-1 and TRBJ1-6; 7 positions agree with TRBD1. From germline, CDR1 is LGHDT and CDR2 YNNKEL (reference sequence). V gave up 1 base and J gave up 5 bases; unmatched junction bases: 5. The CDR3 sequence is 16 residues long. The CDR3 is CASSQGRGSHNSPLHF. The CDR3 DNA reads as TGTGCCAGCAGCCAAGGCAGGGGGTCTCATAATTCACCCCTCCACTTT.

This clonotype was counted at least ten times. The V gene is TRBV29-1, the J gene TRBJ1-1; D is unclear. CDR1 is SQVTM, CDR2 ANQGSEA, per germline. The ends were cut back, 4 bases at V and 0 bases at J, with 12 bases in the middle. The CDR3 spans 14 residues. The CDR3 coding sequence is TGCAGCGTTGGAGGTCAAGAAATGAACACTGAAGCTTTCTTT. It encodes CSVGGQEMNTEAFF. The full variable domain, completed using reference TRBV29-1 and TRBJ1-1, is SAVISQKPSRDICQRGTSLTIQCQVDSQVTMMFWYRQQPGQSLTLIATANQGSEATYESGFVIDKFPISRPNLTFSTLTVSNMSPEDSSIYLCSVGGQEMNTEAFFGQGTRLTVV.

This clonotype showed up many times. This chain links TRBV9 with TRBJ2-7, with TRBD2 matching over 11 bases. Germline V gives CDR1 SGDLS, CDR2 YYNGEE. There are 14 residues in the CDR3. V shed 3 bases, J shed 5 bases, and the junction held 4 bases outside the gene matches. The CDR3 spells CASSGSGGVNEQYF. In DNA, the CDR3 is TGTGCCAGCAGCGGTAGCGGGGGGGTGAACGAGCAGTACTTC. Drawing the rest from reference TRBV9 and TRBJ2-7, the complete variable domain is DSGVTQTPKHLITATGQRVTLRCSPRSGDLSVYWYQQSLDQGLQFLIQYYNGEERAKGNILERFSAQQFPDLHSELNLSSLELGDSALYFCASSGSGGVNEQYFGPGTRLTVT.

At least ten counts were recorded for this clonotype. The chain couples TRBV20-1 to TRBJ2-3, with 11 bases fitting TRBD2. Germline V gene lookup returns CDR1 DFQATT and CDR2 SNEGSKA (reference sequence). V dropped 5 bases and J dropped 0; count of bases not matched to a gene: 7. The CDR3 extends over 16 amino acids. CDR3: CSAAILAGDSTDTQYF. The CDR3 DNA follows: TGCAGTGCTGCCATACTAGCGGGGGATAGCACAGATACGCAGTATTTT.

This clonotype has a count of ten or more. This chain links TRBV28 with TRBJ2-2, with 7 bases fitting TRBD1. This CDR3 is built from 14 residues. Germline V gene data show CDR1 as MDHEN and CDR2 as SYDVKM. Trimming took 2 bases from V and 8 from J; bases not matched to a gene: 5. Written as DNA, the CDR3 is TGTGCCAGCAGTTTAGTAGGGGGCTCAGGGGAGCTGTTTTTT. Translating gives CASSLVGGSGELFF.

This clonotype appeared many times. The genes are TRBV7-8 and TRBJ2-2; tentative D call: TRBD2 (6 bases). Per germline, CDR1 SGHVS and CDR2 FQNEAQ. The CDR3 is 14 residues long. Trimming took off 5 bases at V and 5 bases at J, with 12 bases between the two ends. CDR3 sequence (DNA): TGTGCCAGCAGCCCTCGGACTAAAACCGGGGAGCTGTTTTTT. Amino acids: CASSPRTKTGELFF.

This clonotype has only a few counts. The chain combines TRBV7-8 with TRBJ2-7, with D uncertain. The CDR3 is 12 amino acids. V lost 3 bases and J lost 3, with 6 bases in between. Germline loops: CDR1 SGHVS, CDR2 FQNEAQ. Here the CDR3 DNA reads TGTGCCAGCAGCTTCAACAACTACGAGCAGTACTTC. Its translation is CASSFNNYEQYF. Complete variable domain (other parts from reference TRBV7-8 and TRBJ2-7): GAGVSQSPRYKVAKRGQDVALRCDPISGHVSLFWYQQALGQGPEFLTYFQNEAQLDKSGLPSDRFFAERPEGSVSTLKIQRTQQEDSAVYLCASSFNNYEQYFGPGTRLTVT.

CDR3 residues: CASSYSRQGRNEQYF. As DNA, the CDR3 is TGTGCCAGCAGTTACTCCCGACAGGGACGGAACGAGCAGTACTTC. The rearrangement joins TRBV6-5 to TRBJ2-7; TRBD1 agrees at 7 bases. V dropped 0 bases and J dropped 5; count of bases not matched to a gene: 7. Germline CDR1 MNHEY, CDR2 SVGAGI. This CDR3 contains 15 residues.

This clonotype was counted at least ten times. The chain joins TRBV7-9 to TRBJ2-5, with D unresolved. Trimming pared 6 bases from V and 3 bases from J, leaving 11 bases between. In germline, CDR1 is SEHNR, CDR2 FQNEAQ (reference sequence). The CDR3 spans 13 residues. CDR3 sequence (DNA): TGTGCCAGCAGTTTTATGGGGAAAGAGACCCAGTACTTC. Its translation is CASSFMGKETQYF.